The 21 T cell receptor beta chains below come from one sample, sequenced in a study of T-cell memory formation after mild COVID-19 (dated by TCRdb to about 2021). Library method: 5' RACE. The listed sequencing device is Illumina NovaSeq 6000. Through fastp at Q25 and MiXCR, TCRdb rebuilt clones from the public reads, retaining in-frame beta chains. When rows share a CDR3 protein, they turn into one entry using the most common DNA and genes. Across this sample there are 550,000 to 700,000 distinct CDR3 sequences, with roughly 17% seen only once. Around 12% of the sample is held by the ten biggest clonotypes. The sequencing sample was made of PBMCs or a T cell subset sorted from them (not recorded which). These receptors originate from an adult woman who had mild COVID-19 (a few samples of this study predate the infection). The sample titles of this study are shuffled in the database, so cell type and time point are left out; the donor was told from shared clones.

In this sample, this clonotype turned up many times. The rearrangement joins TRBV20-1 to TRBJ2-7; the match to TRBD2 covers 10 bases. V was pared by 6 bases and J by 2 bases, with 10 bases of the junction left unmatched. Germline V CDR1 and CDR2: DFQATT, SNEGSKA (reference sequence). The CDR3 runs to 15 residues. This chain's CDR3 is CSAHHLAGATYEQYF. CDR3 DNA sequence: TGCAGTGCCCATCACCTAGCGGGGGCAACCTACGAGCAGTACTTC.

This clonotype was observed a handful of times. The V gene is TRBV7-9, the J gene TRBJ1-5; D gene uncertain. The V end lost 0 bases, the J end lost 4 bases, and 10 bases lay between the germline ends. CDR1 is SEHNR, CDR2 FQNEAQ, per germline (reference sequence). This CDR3 spans 15 amino acids. The CDR3 loop reads CASSLAFGGNQPQHF. CDR3 DNA sequence: TGTGCCAGCAGCTTAGCGTTCGGCGGGAATCAGCCCCAGCATTTT.

This clonotype was detected a few times. This chain connects TRBV4-2 to TRBJ2-3; D remains ambiguous. The germline CDR1 and CDR2 sequences are LGHNA and YNFKEQ. Deletions cut 0 bases from V and 2 bases from J, with 12 bases between. This CDR3 comprises 16 residues. The DNA of the CDR3 is TGTGCCAGCAGCCAAGATGGTCCCTCTTCCACAGATACGCAGTATTTT. As protein: CASSQDGPSSTDTQYF.

In this sample, this clonotype turned up a few times. The genes are TRBV4-1 and TRBJ1-4, with D possibly being TRBD1 (5 bases). The V and J ends lost 0 bases and 8 bases respectively, with 16 bases between them. The CDR3 consists of 16 residues. The germline CDR1 and CDR2 sequences are MGHRA and YSYEKL. The CDR3 loop is CASSQESQTWDEKLFF. The CDR3, as DNA: TGCGCCAGCAGCCAAGAATCACAAACTTGGGACGAAAAACTGTTTTTT.

J is TRBJ2-7 and V is TRBV21-1; TRBD2 is the table's D call, not checked against the DNA. TRBV21-1 is recorded as a pseudogene. The CDR3 is made up of 17 amino acids. The CDR3 sequence is CASSRLAGFRSIYEQYF. In DNA form, the CDR3 reads TGTGCCAGCAGCCGCCTAGCGGGTTTCCGCTCCATCTACGAGCAGTACTTC.

The rearrangement uses TRBV11-1 and TRBJ1-1; no reliable D call. Germline loops: CDR1 SGHAT, CDR2 FQDESV (reference sequence). V lost 1 base, J lost 3 bases, and 21 bases lay in between. The CDR3 sequence is 18 residues long. DNA for the CDR3: TGTGCCAGCAGCTTAGTCTCCATAGACCGGCTCCTAGACACTGAAGCTTTCTTT. Protein: CASSLVSIDRLLDTEAFF.

In its sample, this clonotype was seen a few times. The chain couples TRBV9 to TRBJ2-7; tentatively, D is TRBD1 (7 bases). Germline CDR1 SGDLS, CDR2 YYNGEE. This CDR3 region has 15 residues. V shed 4 bases and J shed 4 bases, with 18 bases lying between them. The CDR3 DNA reads TGTGCCAGCAGCCCAGGGGGGACTGTCGCGTACGAGCAGTACTTC. Translated, it gives CASSPGGTVAYEQYF. The full variable domain, in which reference TRBV9 and TRBJ2-7 provide the parts outside the CDR3, is DSGVTQTPKHLITATGQRVTLRCSPRSGDLSVYWYQQSLDQGLQFLIQYYNGEERAKGNILERFSAQQFPDLHSELNLSSLELGDSALYFCASSPGGTVAYEQYFGPGTRLTVT.

This clonotype has more than one count but fewer than ten. The chain carries TRBV24-1 and TRBJ2-7; 8 nucleotides align to TRBD2. The ends lost 3 bases at V and 3 bases at J; junction bases unmatched: 6. This CDR3 has 15 amino acids. The V gene's germline CDR1 is KGHDR and CDR2 SFDVKD. The DNA of the CDR3 is TGTGCCACCAGTGATAGTCGGGAGGGCCGCTACGAGCAGTACTTC. Protein sequence: CATSDSREGRYEQYF.

This clonotype came up many times. V gene TRBV4-3 combines with J gene TRBJ1-4, with D uncertain. CDR3 length equals 13 residues. Germline V lookup: CDR1 LGHNA, CDR2 YSLEER. V was clipped by 3 bases and J by 7 bases, with 9 bases between them. CDR3 sequence (DNA): TGCGCCAGCAGCCAGGGGTTCGGTGAAAAACTGTTTTTT. Translation gives CASSQGFGEKLFF.

This clonotype was observed a handful of times. The chain combines TRBV19 with TRBJ1-5; D gene ambiguous. There are 14 residues in the CDR3. Deletions cut 6 bases from V and 1 base from J, with 10 bases between. Germline CDR1 LNHDA, CDR2 SQIVND (reference sequence). The CDR3 protein is CASSNRGSNQPQHF. The CDR3 region has the DNA TGTGCCAGTAGCAACCGAGGCAGCAATCAGCCCCAGCATTTT.

The chain couples TRBV12-3 or TRBV12-4 to TRBJ1-5; D call uncertain. V gave up 7 bases and J gave up 5 bases, with 9 bases separating them. The CDR3 sequence is 12 residues long. Here the CDR3 DNA reads TGTGCCAGCACCCTGGCTTATCAGCCCCAGCATTTT. Amino acid sequence: CASTLAYQPQHF.

The genes are TRBV20-1 and TRBJ2-7; D call uncertain. The CDR3 has 12 residues. CDR1 DFQATT and CDR2 SNEGSKA come from the germline V gene (reference sequence). Trimming took off 5 bases at V and 0 bases at J, with 8 bases between the two ends. This chain's CDR3 is CSAAPRSYEQYF. DNA of the CDR3: TGCAGTGCTGCCCCGCGCTCCTACGAGCAGTACTTC.

J is TRBJ2-7 and V is TRBV7-2; tentatively, D is TRBD2 (5 bases). V was cut by 1 base and J by 2 bases, with 9 bases left in between. Germline V lookup: CDR1 SGHTA, CDR2 FQGNSA. The CDR3 length is 14 residues. In DNA, the CDR3 is TGTGCCAGCAGCTTAGGGGTGCGGGCCTACGAGCAGTACTTC. It is translated as CASSLGVRAYEQYF.

The chain recombines TRBV2 with TRBJ2-7; 8 bases match TRBD2. Per germline, CDR1 SNHLY and CDR2 FYNNEI. The CDR3 length is 15 residues. J gave up 2 bases and V 4 bases, and 7 bases lay outside the gene matches. The chain's CDR3 is CASSAASGYPYEQYF. The CDR3 coding sequence is TGTGCCAGCAGTGCGGCTAGCGGGTACCCCTACGAGCAGTACTTC.

This sequence joins TRBV30 and TRBJ1-5; D gene uncertain. The germline V and J ends were trimmed by 0 bases and 4 bases, with 7 bases remaining between them. Germline CDR1 is GTSNPN and CDR2 is SVGIG (reference sequence). CDR3 length: 13 residues. The CDR3 sequence: CAWSVQENQPQHF. In DNA, the CDR3 is TGTGCCTGGAGTGTCCAGGAGAATCAGCCCCAGCATTTT. The full variable domain, rest sourced from reference TRBV30 and TRBJ1-5, is SQTIHQWPATLVQPVGSPLSLECTVEGTSNPNLYWYRQAAGRGLQLLFYSVGIGQISSEVPQNLSASRPQDRQFILSSKKLLLSDSGFYLCAWSVQENQPQHFGDGTRLSIL.

This clonotype was seen only a few times. The chain carries TRBV12-3 or TRBV12-4 and TRBJ1-1; D is perhaps TRBD1 (5 bases). V was pared by 7 bases and J by 3 bases, with 12 bases between. This CDR3 is built from 13 residues. In DNA, the CDR3 is TGTGCCAGCAATTCCCGAGGGGACACTGAAGCTTTCTTT. Its protein product is CASNSRGDTEAFF.

This clonotype was detected a few times. This chain uses TRBV6-1 with TRBJ1-2; D unresolved. This CDR3 comprises 12 residues. Germline V gives CDR1 MNHNS, CDR2 SASEGT. Trimming left V 7 bases short and J 0 bases short, with 6 bases between. Written as DNA, the CDR3 is TGTGCCAGCATCGGAACTAACTATGGCTACACCTTC. Residues: CASIGTNYGYTF.

This chain links TRBV20-1 with TRBJ2-7, with D possibly TRBD2 on 7 matching bases. The V end lost 1 base, the J end lost 1 base, and 14 bases lay between the germline ends. The CDR3 totals 15 residues. Germline CDR1 DFQATT, CDR2 SNEGSKA (reference sequence). The CDR3 loop reads CSARVTGGSSYEQYF. DNA of the CDR3: TGCAGTGCTAGAGTAACGGGGGGCTCTTCCTACGAGCAGTACTTC.

The DNA of the CDR3 is TGTGCCACCAGTGATCGGACTAGCGGGAGGGCCGGGGGAGACAATGAGCAGTTCTTC. Amino acids: CATSDRTSGRAGGDNEQFF. V usage is TRBV24-1 and J usage is TRBJ2-1, with 15 nucleotides matching TRBD2. V lost 3 bases, J lost 5 bases, and 10 bases stayed unmatched. This CDR3 has 19 amino acids. Germline CDR1 is KGHDR and CDR2 is SFDVKD.

V usage is TRBV27 and J usage is TRBJ2-7; 8 bases line up with TRBD1. Germline CDR1 and CDR2: MNHEY and SMNVEV (reference sequence). CDR3 size: 14 residues. Losses at the gene ends were 6 bases for V and 2 bases for J; bases not matched to a gene: 6. The CDR3 is CASRNGGQAYEQYF. CDR3 bases: TGTGCCAGCAGGAATGGGGGACAGGCCTACGAGCAGTACTTC.

This clonotype was seen repeatedly, ten times or more. The rearrangement uses TRBV6-1 and TRBJ1-2, with 7 bases that match TRBD1. CDR3 length: 12 residues. Trimming removed 5 bases from V and 9 bases from J; junction bases left unmatched: 6. CDR1 is MNHNS, CDR2 SASEGT, per germline. In DNA, the CDR3 is TGTGCCAGCAGTTCCCGACAGGGAAGCTACACCTTC. Its translation is CASSSRQGSYTF.